The rows below give T cell receptor beta chains drawn from one sample of a study of blood T cell repertoires in COVID-19. Produced via immunoSEQ multiplex PCR; TCRdb's table is partial and in-frame only. Of around 220,000 clones listed, about 86% were seen once; the top ten hold roughly 2%. Sequenced input: peripheral blood. The receptors derive from a woman aged 45-65 years with acute or convalescent COVID-19. The CDR3 runs from the conserved cysteine through the conserved F or W. The D gene is left open where the match is weak. The size field is filled for only some rows; it gives once, few, many or a size class.

D,V,size,J,CDR3,DNA
-,TRBV6-4,-,TRBJ2-1,CASSDSWGYEQFF,TGTGCCAGCAGTGACTCATGGGGCTATGAGCAGTTCTTC
TRBD1,TRBV30,-,TRBJ2-7,CAWRSGTGDEQYF,TGTGCCTGGAGGAGCGGGACAGGGGACGAGCAGTACTTC
-,TRBV5-1,-,TRBJ1-3,CASSLSAGGASGNTIYF,TGCGCCAGCAGCCTTTCCGCGGGGGGCGCCTCTGGAAACACCATATATTTT
TRBD1,TRBV7-8,-,TRBJ1-4,CASSFGTDEKLFF,TGTGCCAGCAGCTTCGGGACAGATGAAAAACTGTTTTTT
TRBD2,TRBV5-1,-,TRBJ2-1,CASSLVREGNEQFF,TGCGCCAGCAGCTTGGTACGGGAGGGGAATGAGCAGTTCTTC
-,TRBV21-1,-,TRBJ2-7,CASSLMGGYEQYF,TGTGCCAGCAGCTTAATGGGGGGGTACGAGCAGTACTTC
-,TRBV25-1,once,TRBJ2-7,CASSRPGGRNEQYF,TGTGCCAGCAGTAGACCTGGAGGAAGGAACGAGCAGTACTTC
TRBD2,TRBV10-2,-,TRBJ2-5,CASTDPGLAEETQYF,TGCGCCAGCACAGATCCGGGACTAGCGGAAGAGACCCAGTACTTC
-,TRBV19,once,TRBJ2-5,CASRYSDQETQYF,TGTGCCAGTCGTTATAGCGATCAAGAGACCCAGTACTTC
-,TRBV24-1,-,TRBJ2-2,CATSRGNIPGELFF,TGTGCCACCAGCAGGGGCAATATCCCCGGGGAGCTGTTTTTT
-,TRBV9,-,TRBJ2-2,CASSAPLPRGTGELFF,TGTGCCAGCAGCGCCCCCCTCCCTAGGGGTACCGGGGAGCTGTTTTTT
-,TRBV12-3/TRBV12-4,few,TRBJ2-7,CASSLDRYEQYF,TGTGCCAGCAGTCTTGATCGGTACGAGCAGTACTTC
TRBD2,TRBV13,-,TRBJ2-1,CASSPGLAGVLEQFF,TGTGCCAGCAGCCCGGGACTAGCGGGGGTGCTTGAGCAGTTCTTC
-,TRBV14,once,TRBJ2-3,CASSRFAASTDTQYF,TGTGCCAGCAGCCGCTTTGCGGCTAGCACAGATACGCAGTATTTT
TRBD2,TRBV5-1,-,TRBJ2-3,CASVLWTSGTDTQYF,TGCGCCAGCGTACTGTGGACTAGCGGGACAGATACGCAGTATTTT
-,TRBV19,-,TRBJ2-3,CASRVEQYF,TGTGCCAGTAGGGTAGAGCAGTATTTT
TRBD2,TRBV12-5,-,TRBJ2-1,CASAQSTSPRGNEQFF,TGTGCTAGTGCACAATCGACTAGCCCAAGGGGTAATGAGCAGTTCTTC
-,TRBV23-1,-,TRBJ1-4,CASSQSWRMANEKLFF,TGCGCCAGCAGTCAATCCTGGAGAATGGCTAATGAAAAACTGTTTTTT
-,TRBV27,-,TRBJ2-5,CASSFTGRRETQYF,TGTGCCAGCAGTTTCACTGGAAGGAGAGAGACCCAGTACTTC
-,TRBV7-8,-,TRBJ1-3,CASNPGGGNTIYF,TGTGCCAGCAACCCGGGAGGGGGAAACACCATATATTTT
TRBD2,TRBV7-6,-,TRBJ2-1,CASSLGSRAGGLEQFF,TGTGCCAGCAGCTTAGGGTCAAGAGCGGGGGGGCTTGAGCAGTTCTTC
TRBD1,TRBV7-2,-,TRBJ1-3,CASRQATGITGNTIYF,TGTGCCAGCAGACAAGCGACAGGGATCACTGGAAACACCATATATTTT
TRBD1,TRBV3-1/TRBV3-2,-,TRBJ2-5,CASSLAGGWETQYF,TGTGCCAGCAGCCTGGCAGGGGGCTGGGAGACCCAGTACTTC
TRBD2,TRBV3-1/TRBV3-2,-,TRBJ2-5,CASSQDRGGSGGDYQETQYF,TGTGCCAGCAGCCAAGACCGGGGCGGTAGCGGGGGGGACTACCAAGAGACCCAGTACTTC
-,TRBV5-1,-,TRBJ1-1,CASSWEGVNTEAFF,TGCGCCAGCAGCTGGGAGGGGGTTAACACTGAAGCTTTCTTT
TRBD1,TRBV7-2,few,TRBJ1-6,CASSLDRGNSPLHF,TGTGCCAGCAGCTTGGACAGGGGGAATTCACCCCTCCACTTT
TRBD2,TRBV24-1,-,TRBJ2-1,CATSEFSRGLDYEQFF,TGTGCCACCAGTGAGTTCTCCCGGGGACTAGACTATGAGCAGTTCTTC
-,TRBV11-3,-,TRBJ2-1,CASSPMGVAYNEQFF,TGTGCCAGCAGCCCCATGGGAGTGGCCTACAATGAGCAGTTCTTC
-,TRBV6-5,-,TRBJ1-3,CASSPDGNSGNTIYF,TGTGCCAGCAGTCCAGACGGGAACTCTGGAAACACCATATATTTT
-,TRBV18,-,TRBJ2-1,CASQSSGNEQFF,TGTGCCAGCCAATCCTCGGGCAATGAGCAGTTCTTC
-,TRBV29-1,-,TRBJ1-1,CSVKVPPGVATEAFF,TGCAGCGTTAAAGTGCCCCCCGGGGTGGCCACTGAAGCTTTCTTT
TRBD2,TRBV18,-,TRBJ2-7,CASSSYSGGYEQYF,TGTGCCAGCTCATCATATAGCGGGGGGTACGAGCAGTACTTC
-,TRBV28,-,TRBJ1-6,CASSLVRFYNSPLHF,TGTGCCAGCAGTTTAGTCCGGTTTTATAATTCACCCCTCCACTTT
TRBD2,TRBV18,-,TRBJ2-1,CASSDGTSGYNEQFF,TGTGCCAGCTCAGACGGGACTAGCGGCTACAATGAGCAGTTCTTC
TRBD1,TRBV19,-,TRBJ1-1,CASSTANTGGTEAFF,TGTGCCAGTAGTACGGCAAATACAGGGGGCACTGAAGCTTTCTTT
-,TRBV6-1,once,TRBJ1-2,CASSEGPENYGYTF,TGTGCCAGCAGTGAAGGTCCAGAAAACTATGGCTACACCTTC
-,TRBV6-5,-,TRBJ2-5,CASSPSGELGETQYF,TGTGCCAGCAGCCCCTCAGGGGAGTTGGGTGAGACCCAGTACTTC
-,TRBV10-1,-,TRBJ2-1,CASSEETGVSEQFF,TGCGCCAGCAGTGAAGAAACGGGAGTGAGTGAGCAGTTCTTC
TRBD1,TRBV18,-,TRBJ1-5,CASSLGQDNQPQHF,TGTGCCAGCTCACTCGGACAGGACAATCAGCCCCAGCATTTT
TRBD2,TRBV7-8,-,TRBJ2-7,CASSLPQRGPGDEQYF,TGTGCCAGCAGCTTACCCCAGCGGGGGCCCGGAGACGAGCAGTACTTC